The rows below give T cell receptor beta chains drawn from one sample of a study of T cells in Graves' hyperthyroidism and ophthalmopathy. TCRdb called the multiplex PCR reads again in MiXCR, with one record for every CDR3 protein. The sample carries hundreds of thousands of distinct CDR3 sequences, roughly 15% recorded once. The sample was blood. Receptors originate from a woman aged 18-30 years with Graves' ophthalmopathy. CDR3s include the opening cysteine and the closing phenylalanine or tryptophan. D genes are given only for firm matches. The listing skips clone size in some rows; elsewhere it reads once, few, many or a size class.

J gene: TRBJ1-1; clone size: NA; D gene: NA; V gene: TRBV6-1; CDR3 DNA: TGTGCCAGCGTGGCGCTTATGAACACTGAAGCTTTCTTT; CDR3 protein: CASVALMNTEAFF
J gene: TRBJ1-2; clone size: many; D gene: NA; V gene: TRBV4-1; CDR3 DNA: TGCGCCAGCAGCCAAGAGTCCGGGTACTATGGCTACACCTTC; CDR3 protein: CASSQESGYYGYTF
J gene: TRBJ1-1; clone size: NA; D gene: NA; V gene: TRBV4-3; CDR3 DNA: TGCGCCAGCAGCCAAGATCAGGGAGGGTTCACTGAAGCTTTCTTT; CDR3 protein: CASSQDQGGFTEAFF
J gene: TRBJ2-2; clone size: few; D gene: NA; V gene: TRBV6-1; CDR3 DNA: TGTGCCAGCAGTCGGGGCAGCGGGGAGCTGTTTTTT; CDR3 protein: CASSRGSGELFF
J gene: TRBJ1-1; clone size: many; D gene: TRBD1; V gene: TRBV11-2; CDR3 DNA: TGTGCCAGCAGCTTAGGGGACAGCACTGAAGCTTTCTTT; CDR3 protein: CASSLGDSTEAFF
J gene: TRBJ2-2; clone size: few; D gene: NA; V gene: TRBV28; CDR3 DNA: TGTGCCAGCACCGGGCCTAACACCGGGGAGCTGTTTTTT; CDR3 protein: CASTGPNTGELFF
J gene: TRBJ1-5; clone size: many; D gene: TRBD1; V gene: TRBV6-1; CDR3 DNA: TGTGCCAGCAGTGAAGTAGGACAGGGCAATCAGCCCCAGCATTTT; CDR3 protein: CASSEVGQGNQPQHF
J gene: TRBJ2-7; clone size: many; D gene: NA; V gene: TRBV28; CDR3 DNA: TGTGCCAGCAGGCTACGTGAGACCGAAGCCTCCTACGAGCAGTACTTC; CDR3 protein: CASRLRETEASYEQYF
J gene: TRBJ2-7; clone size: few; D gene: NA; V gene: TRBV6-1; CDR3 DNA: TGTGCCATCTCGATCAGCTCCTACGAGCAGTACTTC; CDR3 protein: CAISISSYEQYF
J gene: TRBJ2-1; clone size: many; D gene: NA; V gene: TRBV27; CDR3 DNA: TGTGCCAGCAGTCCCCCTGCGGATACTGACAATGAGCAGTTCTTC; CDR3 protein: CASSPPADTDNEQFF
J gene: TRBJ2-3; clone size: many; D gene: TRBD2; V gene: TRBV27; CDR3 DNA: TGTGCCAGCAGTTTAACCCCTCAACTAGCGGGTTACAAAGATACGCAGTATTTT; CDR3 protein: CASSLTPQLAGYKDTQYF
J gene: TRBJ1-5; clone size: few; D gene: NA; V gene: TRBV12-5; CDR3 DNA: TGTGCTAGTGGTTTGGTACAGGGCAATCAGCCCCAGCATTTT; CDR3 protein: CASGLVQGNQPQHF
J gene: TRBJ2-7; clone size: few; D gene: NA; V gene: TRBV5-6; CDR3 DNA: TGTGCCAGCAGCTTGTCGGGCAGGGGAACCTCCTACGAGCAGTACTTC; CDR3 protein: CASSLSGRGTSYEQYF
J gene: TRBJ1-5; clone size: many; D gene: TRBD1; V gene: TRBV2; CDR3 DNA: TGTGCCAGCAGCGCGGGACAGGGGGCTATTGGTAATCAGCCCCAGCATTTT; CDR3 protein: CASSAGQGAIGNQPQHF
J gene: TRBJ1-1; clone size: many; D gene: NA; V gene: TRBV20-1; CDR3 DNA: TGCAGTGCTAGAGCCTTAGGGAACACTGAAGCTTTCTTT; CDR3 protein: CSARALGNTEAFF
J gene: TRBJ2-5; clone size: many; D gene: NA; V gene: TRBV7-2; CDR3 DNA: TGTGCCAGCAGCTTAGCGGGGCCCCAAGAGACCCAGTACTTC; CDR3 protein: CASSLAGPQETQYF
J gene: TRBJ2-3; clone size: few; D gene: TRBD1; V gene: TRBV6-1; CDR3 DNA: TGTGCCAGCAGTTGGGGGACAGGGTCAGATACGCAGTATTTT; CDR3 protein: CASSWGTGSDTQYF
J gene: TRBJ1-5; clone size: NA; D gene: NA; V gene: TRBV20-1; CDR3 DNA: TGCAGTGCTAGAGATGGAAATAGCAATCAGCCCCAGCATTTT; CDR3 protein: CSARDGNSNQPQHF
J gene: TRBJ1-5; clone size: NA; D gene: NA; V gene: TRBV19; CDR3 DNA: TGTGCCAGTAGTATAGAGGCAGTTGGGAGGAATCAGCCCCAGCATTTT; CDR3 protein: CASSIEAVGRNQPQHF
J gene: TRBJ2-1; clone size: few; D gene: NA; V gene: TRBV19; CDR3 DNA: TGTGCCAGTAGCCTACTCCCGGGACTGAGAGACAATGAGCAGTTCTTC; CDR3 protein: CASSLLPGLRDNEQFF
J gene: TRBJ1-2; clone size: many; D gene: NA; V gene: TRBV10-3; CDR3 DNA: TGTGCCATCAGCTTAGATGTGAGGCAATCTCAGGCTGACTATGGCTACACCTTC; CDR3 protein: CAISLDVRQSQADYGYTF
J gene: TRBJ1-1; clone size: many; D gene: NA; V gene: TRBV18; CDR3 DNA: TGTGCCAGCTCCGCCGATGATAACACTGAAGCTTTCTTT; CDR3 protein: CASSADDNTEAFF
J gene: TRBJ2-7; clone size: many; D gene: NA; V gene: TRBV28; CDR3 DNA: TGTGCCAGCACCCCGCAGGGCGGTTACGAGCAGTACTTC; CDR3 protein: CASTPQGGYEQYF
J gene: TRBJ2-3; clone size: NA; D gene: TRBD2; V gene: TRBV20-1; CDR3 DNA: TGCAGTGCTTCCGGGACTAGCGGTCGGGAGGCCCTGACGCAGTATTTT; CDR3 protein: CSASGTSGREALTQYF
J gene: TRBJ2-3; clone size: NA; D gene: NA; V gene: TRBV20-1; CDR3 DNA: TGCAGTGCTAGAGTGGTGGGGCAGGGTCTCACAGATACGCAGTATTTT; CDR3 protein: CSARVVGQGLTDTQYF
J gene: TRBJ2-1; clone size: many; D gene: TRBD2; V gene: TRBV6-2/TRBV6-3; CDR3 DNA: TGTGCCAGCAGTACGCTTCTAGCGGGTGGGGCAGACAATGAGCAGTTCTTC; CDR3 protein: CASSTLLAGGADNEQFF
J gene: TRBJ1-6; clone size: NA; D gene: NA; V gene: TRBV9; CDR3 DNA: TGTGCCAGCAGCGTAGACGGGACTAATAATTCACCCCTCCACTTT; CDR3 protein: CASSVDGTNNSPLHF
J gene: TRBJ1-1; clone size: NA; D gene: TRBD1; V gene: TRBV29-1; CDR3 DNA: TGCAGCGCCTGGACAGGGGTGAACACTGAAGCTTTCTTT; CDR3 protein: CSAWTGVNTEAFF
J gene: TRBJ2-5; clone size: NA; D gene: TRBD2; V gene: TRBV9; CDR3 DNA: TGTGCCAGCAGCGTAGTGGGGGGGGATCAAGAGACCCAGTACTTC; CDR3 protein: CASSVVGGDQETQYF
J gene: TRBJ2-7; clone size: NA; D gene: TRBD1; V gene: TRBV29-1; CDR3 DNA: TGCAGCGTTGTACGGGGGACAGGCGAGCAGTACTTC; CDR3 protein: CSVVRGTGEQYF
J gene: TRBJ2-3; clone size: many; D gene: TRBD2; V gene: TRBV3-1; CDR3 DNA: TGTGCCAGCAGCCGTCGGACTAGCGGGGACACAGATACGCAGTATTTT; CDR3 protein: CASSRRTSGDTDTQYF
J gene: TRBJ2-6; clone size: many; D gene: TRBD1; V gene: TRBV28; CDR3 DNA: TGTGCCAGCAGCCCGGACAGGGATGGCTCTGGGGCCAACGTCCTGACTTTC; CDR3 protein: CASSPDRDGSGANVLTF
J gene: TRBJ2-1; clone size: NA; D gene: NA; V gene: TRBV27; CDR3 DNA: TGTGCCAGCGTAGTGGGAGGCGGCTCCTACAATGAGCAGTTCTTC; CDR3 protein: CASVVGGGSYNEQFF
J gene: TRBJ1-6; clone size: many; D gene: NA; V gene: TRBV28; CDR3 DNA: TGTGCCAGCAGTTTATTGGGATCCTCCTATAATTCACCCCTCCACTTT; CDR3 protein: CASSLLGSSYNSPLHF
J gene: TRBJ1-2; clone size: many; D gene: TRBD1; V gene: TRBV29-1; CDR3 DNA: TGCAGCGTCGCAACCGGACAGGGATCTTTCTACGACTATGGCTACACCTTC; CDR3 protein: CSVATGQGSFYDYGYTF
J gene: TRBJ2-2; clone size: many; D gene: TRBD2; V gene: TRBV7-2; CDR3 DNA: TGTGCCAGCAGCTTAGAAGGCGGGAGGGGGGCCGGGGAGCTGTTTTTT; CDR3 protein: CASSLEGGRGAGELFF
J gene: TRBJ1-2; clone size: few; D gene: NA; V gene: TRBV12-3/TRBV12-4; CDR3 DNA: TGTGCCAGCAGCCCGAACAGGGTTGGCTACACCTTC; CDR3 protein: CASSPNRVGYTF
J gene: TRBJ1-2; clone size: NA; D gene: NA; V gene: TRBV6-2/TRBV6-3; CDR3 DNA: TGTGCCAGCAGTCGGACCAGGGCGGCTGGCTACACCTTC; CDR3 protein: CASSRTRAAGYTF
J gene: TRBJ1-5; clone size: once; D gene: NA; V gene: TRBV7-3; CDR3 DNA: TGTGCCAGCAGCAGAGATCAGCAGGGGCACCAGCCCCAGCATTTT; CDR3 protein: CASSRDQQGHQPQHF
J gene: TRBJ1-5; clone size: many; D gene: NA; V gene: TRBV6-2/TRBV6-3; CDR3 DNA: TGTGCCAGCAGCTCTACAGTGGTTGGTCAGCCCCAGCATTTT; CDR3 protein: CASSSTVVGQPQHF